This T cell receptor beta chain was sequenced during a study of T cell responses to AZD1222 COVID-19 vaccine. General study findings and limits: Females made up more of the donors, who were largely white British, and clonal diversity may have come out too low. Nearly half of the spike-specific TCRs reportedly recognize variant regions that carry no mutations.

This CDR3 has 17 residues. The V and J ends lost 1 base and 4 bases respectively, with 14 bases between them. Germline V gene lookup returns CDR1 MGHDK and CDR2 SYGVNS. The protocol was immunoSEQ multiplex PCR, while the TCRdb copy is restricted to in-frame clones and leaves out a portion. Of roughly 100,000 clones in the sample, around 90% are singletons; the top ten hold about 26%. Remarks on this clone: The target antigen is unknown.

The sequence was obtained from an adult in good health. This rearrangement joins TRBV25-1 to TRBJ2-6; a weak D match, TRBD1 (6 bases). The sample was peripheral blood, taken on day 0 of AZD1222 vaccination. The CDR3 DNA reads TGTGCCAGCAGTGAATTGGGGGCGGGCTCCGGGGCCAACGTCCTGACTTTC. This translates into CASSELGAGSGANVLTF.